This TCR beta chain was obtained from a study of blood T cell repertoires in COVID-19 (dated by TCRdb to 2019 to 2021). Study-wide context: Collaborator samples came from the United States, Italy and Spain and covered acute and convalescent phases of COVID-19. The prospective study material was composed of cDNA or gDNA derived from T cells, B-cell-depleted T cells, or PBMCs. A freely available public database, intended as a resource for researchers studying the immune response to SARS-CoV-2, is where the repertoires were released. Where available, HLA class I and class II types were taken from metadata supplied by the sample provider and were not determined by assay-based typing. Deeply sampled blood TCRbeta repertoires from subjects exposed to, actively infected with, or recovered from COVID-19 were included in the dataset. The sample metadata nearly always contained a de-identified subject ID, COVID-19 status, age in years and sex. Samples came from the ongoing ImmuneRACE study (first 160 participants) plus 1,254 subjects from 6 global collaborators. Study-wide conclusions, independent of this receptor: The amount of clinical and demographic metadata varied by source and participant and was provided uncurated.

At one collaborating source in Seattle, patients were enrolled during active infection and were followed longitudinally through the course of disease. Each collaborating institution followed its own protocols to collect whole blood in K2EDTA tubes. For TCRbeta analysis, collaborators shipped samples as frozen whole blood, isolated PBMCs, or DNA extracted from either of those sample types. The immunoSEQ Assay, a bias-controlled multiplex PCR, was used to amplify TCRbeta CDR3 regions from genomic DNA. In the source study's methods: Within the assay, amplification of reference gene primers was used to estimate how many nucleated cells each sample contained. Sequence reads were collapsed and filtered to measure the absolute abundance of every unique TCRbeta CDR3 rearrangement. For each sample, productive Simpson clonality was calculated by taking the square root of Simpson's diversity index across productive rearrangements. Imported from immuneACCESS, the table was reduced by TCRdb to in-frame sequences with V and J called. These copies leave out some clones; in studies compared against another copy, an unresolved V gene accounts for under half, and the cause of the remainder is not known. V, J and clone size derive from that table, while D and trimming were established from the DNA sequence. The sample records approximately 300,000 clones, approximately 85% of which are singletons. Clones ranked in the top ten supply 0.87% of the sample.

CDR1 and CDR2 (GTSNPN, SVGIG) derive from the germline V gene (reference sequence). For this chain, trimming is 0 bases at the V end and 6 bases at the J end, and the number of junction bases without a gene match is 1. Reading from cysteine to phenylalanine, the CDR3 counts 12 amino acids. Left in the record is the CDR3 DNA by itself, 36 bases read in frame from the first base. Turning to this clone: Its antigen is not yet known. Per-nucleotide qualities are absent, and no much larger clonotype sits a single base away.

The chain was built from TRBV30 and TRBJ1-2; 7 bases in the middle match TRBD1. Sequences were obtained from peripheral blood. The clonotype originates from a human donor with COVID-19, enrolled during active disease. The donor label of this sample is uncertain. The nucleotides read TGTGCCTGGAGTGTCGACAGGGATGGCTACACCTTC. This translates into CAWSVDRDGYTF.